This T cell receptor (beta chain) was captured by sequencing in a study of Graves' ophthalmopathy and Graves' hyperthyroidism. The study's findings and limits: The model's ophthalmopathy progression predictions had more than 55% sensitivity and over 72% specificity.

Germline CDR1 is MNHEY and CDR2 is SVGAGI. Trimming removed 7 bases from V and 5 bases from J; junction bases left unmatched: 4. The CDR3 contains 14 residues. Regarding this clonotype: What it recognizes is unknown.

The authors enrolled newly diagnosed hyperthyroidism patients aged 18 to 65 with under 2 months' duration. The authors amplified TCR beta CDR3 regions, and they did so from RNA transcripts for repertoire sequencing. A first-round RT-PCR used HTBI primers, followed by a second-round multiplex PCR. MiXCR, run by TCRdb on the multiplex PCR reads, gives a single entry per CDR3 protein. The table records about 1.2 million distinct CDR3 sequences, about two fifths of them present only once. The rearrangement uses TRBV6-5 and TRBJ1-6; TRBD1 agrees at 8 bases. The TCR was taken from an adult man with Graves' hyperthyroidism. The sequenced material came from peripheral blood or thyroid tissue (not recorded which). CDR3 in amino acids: CASTRTGNNSPLHF. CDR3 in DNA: TGTGCCAGCACCAGGACAGGGAATAATTCACCCCTCCACTTT.